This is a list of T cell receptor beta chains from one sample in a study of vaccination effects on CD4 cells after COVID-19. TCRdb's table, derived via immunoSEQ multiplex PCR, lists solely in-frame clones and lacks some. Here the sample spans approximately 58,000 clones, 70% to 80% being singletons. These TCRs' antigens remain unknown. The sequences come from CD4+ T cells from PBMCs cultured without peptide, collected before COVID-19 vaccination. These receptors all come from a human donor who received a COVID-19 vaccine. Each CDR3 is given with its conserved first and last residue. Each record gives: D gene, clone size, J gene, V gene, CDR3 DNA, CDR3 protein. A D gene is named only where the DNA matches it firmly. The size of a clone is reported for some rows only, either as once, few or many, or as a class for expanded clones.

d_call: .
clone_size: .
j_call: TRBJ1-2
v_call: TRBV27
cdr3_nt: TGTGCCAGCAGAGTACAGGGAGGCGGCTATGGCTACACCTTC
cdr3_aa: CASRVQGGGYGYTF

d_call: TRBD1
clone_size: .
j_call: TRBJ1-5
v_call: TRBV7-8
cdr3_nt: TGTGCCAGCAGCCCGCGACAGGGGGTGAGCAATCAGCCCCAGCATTTT
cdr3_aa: CASSPRQGVSNQPQHF

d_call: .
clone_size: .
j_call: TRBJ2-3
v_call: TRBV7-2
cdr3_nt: TGTGCCAGCAGCGGCTTTACGACAGATACGCAGTATTTT
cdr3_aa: CASSGFTTDTQYF

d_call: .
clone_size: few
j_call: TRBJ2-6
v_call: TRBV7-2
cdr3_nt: TGTGCCAGCAGACCTGCCTTCTCTGGGGCCAACGTCCTGACTTTC
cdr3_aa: CASRPAFSGANVLTF

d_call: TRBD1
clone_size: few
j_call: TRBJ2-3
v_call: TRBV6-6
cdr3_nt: TGTGCCAGCAGTTTAGCCTTACAGGGGGCGCAGGATACGCAGTATTTT
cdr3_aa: CASSLALQGAQDTQYF

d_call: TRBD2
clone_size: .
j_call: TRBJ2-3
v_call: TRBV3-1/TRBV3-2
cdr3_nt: TGTGCCAGCAGCCAAGTACCTAGCGGGGGGACAGATACGCAGTATTTT
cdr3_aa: CASSQVPSGGTDTQYF

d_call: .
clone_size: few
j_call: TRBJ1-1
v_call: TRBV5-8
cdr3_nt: TGTGCCAGCCCGGGAGAAGAGGGGGGGAACACTGAAGCTTTCTTT
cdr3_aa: CASPGEEGGNTEAFF

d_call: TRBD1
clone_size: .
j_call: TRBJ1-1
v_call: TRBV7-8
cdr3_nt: TGTGCCAGCAGCGCTCCCGGGACAGTCACAATCACTGAAGCTTTCTTT
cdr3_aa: CASSAPGTVTITEAFF

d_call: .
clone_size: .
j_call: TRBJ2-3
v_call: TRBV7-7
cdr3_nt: TGTGCCAGCAGCCCTACGGGACTCTTCACAGATACGCAGTATTTT
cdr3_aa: CASSPTGLFTDTQYF

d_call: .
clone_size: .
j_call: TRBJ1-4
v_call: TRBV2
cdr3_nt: TGTGCCAGCAGTGACAGGTCAAATGAAAAACTGTTTTTT
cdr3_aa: CASSDRSNEKLFF

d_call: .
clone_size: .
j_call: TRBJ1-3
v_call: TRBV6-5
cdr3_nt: TGTGCCAGCAGTTACTCGGGTCGAGGGCTCGGAAACACCATATATTTT
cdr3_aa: CASSYSGRGLGNTIYF

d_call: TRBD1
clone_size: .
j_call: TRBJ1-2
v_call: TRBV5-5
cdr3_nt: TGTGCCAGCAGCTTAGCCGGGACAGGGCAAAACTATGGCTACACCTTC
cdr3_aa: CASSLAGTGQNYGYTF

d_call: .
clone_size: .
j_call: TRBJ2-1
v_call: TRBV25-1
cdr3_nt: TGTGCCAGCAGCCGGGGGGGGACAGGGACCTACAATGAGCAGTTCTTC
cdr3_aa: CASSRGGTGTYNEQFF

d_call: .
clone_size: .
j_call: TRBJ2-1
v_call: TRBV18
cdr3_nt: TGTGCCAGCTCACCACTGGCCCGTGGAGATGAGCAGTTCTTC
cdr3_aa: CASSPLARGDEQFF

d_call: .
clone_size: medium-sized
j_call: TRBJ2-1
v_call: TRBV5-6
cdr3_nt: TGTGCCAGCAGCTTGCAGGGTGGCAATGAGCAGTTCTTC
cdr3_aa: CASSLQGGNEQFF

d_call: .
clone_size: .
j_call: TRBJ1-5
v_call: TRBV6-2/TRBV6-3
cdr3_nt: TGTGCCAGCAGTTGGGGAGGGGGAGTTCAGCCCCAGCATTTT
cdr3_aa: CASSWGGGVQPQHF

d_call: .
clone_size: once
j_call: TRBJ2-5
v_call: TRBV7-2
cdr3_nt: TGTGCCAGCAGCCCCCGCTCCGGGACTCACCAAGAGACCCAGTACTTC
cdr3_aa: CASSPRSGTHQETQYF

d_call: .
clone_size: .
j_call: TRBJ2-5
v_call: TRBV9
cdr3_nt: TGTGCCAGCAGCGTATCGGCAGGCATCCAAGAGACCCAGTACTTC
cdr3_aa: CASSVSAGIQETQYF

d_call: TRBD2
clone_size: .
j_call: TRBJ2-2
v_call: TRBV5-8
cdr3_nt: TGTGCCAGCAGCGACGGACTAGCGGGGGGGTCGGTGTGGGGCACCGGGGAGCTGTTTTTT
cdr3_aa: CASSDGLAGGSVWGTGELFF

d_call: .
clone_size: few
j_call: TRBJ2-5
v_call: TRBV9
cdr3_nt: TGTGCCAGCAGCAAAGGGGGGAAACAAGAGACCCAGTACTTC
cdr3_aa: CASSKGGKQETQYF

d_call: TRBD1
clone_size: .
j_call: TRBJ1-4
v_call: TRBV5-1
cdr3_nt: TGCGCCAGCAGCCTGACAGGGGCAACTAATGAAAAACTGTTTTTT
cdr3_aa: CASSLTGATNEKLFF

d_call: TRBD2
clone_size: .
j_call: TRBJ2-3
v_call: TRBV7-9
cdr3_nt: TGTGCCAGCAGCTTTTCCGGGACTAGCGCGAGAAACAGCACAGATACGCAGTATTTT
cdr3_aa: CASSFSGTSARNSTDTQYF

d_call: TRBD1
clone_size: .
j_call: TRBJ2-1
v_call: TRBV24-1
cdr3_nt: TGTGCCACCAGTGCTCCGGGACAGGGATACAATGAGCAGTTCTTC
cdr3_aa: CATSAPGQGYNEQFF

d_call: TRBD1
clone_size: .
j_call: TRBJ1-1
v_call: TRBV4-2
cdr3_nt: TGTGCCAGCAGCCAAAGGACAGGGGGTGATGAAGCTTTCTTT
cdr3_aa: CASSQRTGGDEAFF

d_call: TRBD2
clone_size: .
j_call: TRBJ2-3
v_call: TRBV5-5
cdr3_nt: TGTGCCAGCAGCTTGCGACTAGCGGAAATAACAGATACGCAGTATTTT
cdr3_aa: CASSLRLAEITDTQYF

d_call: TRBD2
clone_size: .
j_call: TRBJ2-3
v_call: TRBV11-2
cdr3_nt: TGTGCCAGCAGCCTAGCGGGGGCCGGCACAGATACGCAGTATTTT
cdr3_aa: CASSLAGAGTDTQYF

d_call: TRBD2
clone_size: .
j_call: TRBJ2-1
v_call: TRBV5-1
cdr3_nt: TGCGCCAGCAGCTTGGATAGCGGGGGGGCCGTTGAGCAGTTCTTC
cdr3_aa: CASSLDSGGAVEQFF